This passage covers 14 T cell receptor beta chains from one sample sequenced in a study of blood T cells in healthy people across ages. Alongside a J-beta primer mix, a sample-barcoded 5' primer served in a second PCR lasting 7 to 11 cycles. TCRdb recomputed calls from the 5' RACE reads with MiXCR, one row per CDR3 protein. The sample has hundreds of thousands of distinct CDR3 sequences, more than 25% seen once; the top ten hold around 15%. Sequencing was done on a sample of blood. The source is a woman of 80 years or more in good health.

This clonotype turned up a few times. V and J are TRBV5-5 and TRBJ2-7; a weak D match, TRBD2 (6 bases). Trimming pared 2 bases from V and 2 bases from J, leaving 14 bases between. The CDR3 is made up of 15 amino acids. Germline lookup yields CDR1 SGHKS and CDR2 YYEKEE (reference sequence). The CDR3 protein is CASSLRQGGPYEQYF. In nucleotides, the CDR3 is TGTGCCAGCAGCTTAAGGCAGGGAGGTCCCTACGAGCAGTACTTC.

In its sample, this clonotype was seen many times. This chain connects TRBV28 to TRBJ2-5; weak D call: TRBD1 (6 bases). With 5 bases removed from V and 9 bases from J, the gap between germline ends came to 13 bases. Germline V gene data show CDR1 as MDHEN and CDR2 as SYDVKM. This CDR3 region has 12 residues. The DNA for the CDR3 is TGTGCCAGCAGTGTCCAAACAGGGCCCCAGTACTTC. Amino acids: CASSVQTGPQYF.

This clonotype was detected ten times or more. The chain uses TRBV20-1 and TRBJ1-2; 7 nucleotides match TRBD1. Losses at the gene ends were 4 bases for V and 6 bases for J; bases not matched to a gene: 17. The germline V gene encodes CDR1 DFQATT and CDR2 SNEGSKA (reference sequence). The CDR3 loop spans 16 amino acids. This CDR3 is CSATPRQGRRGDGYTF. CDR3 nucleotides: TGCAGTGCTACCCCGCGACAGGGTCGCAGGGGGGATGGCTACACCTTC.

This clonotype was counted ten times or more. This chain uses TRBV20-1 with TRBJ2-2; no firm D call. Trimming shortened V by 6 bases and J by 0 bases, and 8 bases separated the two germline ends. This CDR3 spans 13 amino acids. From germline, CDR1 is DFQATT and CDR2 SNEGSKA (reference sequence). The CDR3 loop reads CSARTANTGELFF. The CDR3 DNA follows: TGCAGTGCCAGGACGGCGAACACCGGGGAGCTGTTTTTT.

The sample holds a few counts of this clonotype. The CDR3 DNA reads TGTGCCAGTAGTATACGAGGGGCCTTCACAGATACGCAGTATTTT. Its protein product is CASSIRGAFTDTQYF. The genes are TRBV19 and TRBJ2-3; either TRBD1 or TRBD2 may fit D (5 bases each). V lost 2 bases, J lost 2 bases, and 11 bases lay in between. There are 15 residues in the CDR3. Germline V gene sequence: CDR1 LNHDA, CDR2 SQIVND (reference sequence).

This clonotype was detected a few times. V usage is TRBV7-9 and J usage is TRBJ1-4; 7 bases align to TRBD1. Per the germline V gene, CDR1 is SEHNR and CDR2 is FQNEAQ (reference sequence). The CDR3 length is 14 residues. V shed 4 bases and J 4 bases; nucleotides not matched to a gene: 3. The CDR3 DNA sequence: TGTGCCAGCAGCTCGGGACAGAGTAATGAAAAACTGTTTTTT. As protein: CASSSGQSNEKLFF.

The chain combines TRBV18 with TRBJ2-6, with 8 bases aligning to TRBD1. Looked up from germline, CDR1 is KGHSH and CDR2 is LQKENI. CDR3 length: 20 residues. V lost 3 bases and J lost 3; bases outside the gene matches: 16. The CDR3 here is CASSPVADNTGGLGANVLTF. The CDR3 DNA reads TGTGCCAGCTCACCCGTCGCCGATAACACAGGGGGTCTTGGGGCCAACGTCCTGACTTTC.

This clonotype occurred many times. The V and J genes are TRBV9 and TRBJ2-7; a possible D gene is TRBD1 (6 bases). V lost 0 bases and J lost 0, with 7 bases in between. The germline V gene encodes CDR1 SGDLS and CDR2 YYNGEE. This CDR3 is built from 14 residues. As DNA, the CDR3 is TGTGCCAGCAGCGTAGCGGACAGCTCCTACGAGCAGTACTTC. Protein: CASSVADSSYEQYF.

This clonotype has ten or more counts. The V gene is TRBV24-1, the J gene TRBJ2-5, with 7 bases that match TRBD1. The V segment lost 5 bases and the J segment 2 bases; nucleotides outside the gene matches: 10. In germline, CDR1 is KGHDR, CDR2 SFDVKD. This CDR3 contains 16 residues. The CDR3 protein is CATSATGLTQQETQYF. The CDR3 nucleotides are TGTGCCACCAGTGCGACAGGGCTAACCCAACAAGAGACCCAGTACTTC.

V gene TRBV29-1 combines with J gene TRBJ2-3; D is uncertain. V shed 3 bases and J shed 4 bases, with 5 bases lying between them. The CDR3 covers 11 residues. Germline CDR1 is SQVTM and CDR2 is ANQGSEA. CDR3 sequence (DNA): TGCAGCGTTGAGTGGGCAGATACGCAGTATTTT. Its translation: CSVEWADTQYF.

In its sample, this clonotype was seen many times. CDR3 sequence (DNA): TGTGCCAGCAGCAAAGCTGTACTAGCGGGGGGAGTCAGGGATACGCAGTATTTT. Translation: CASSKAVLAGGVRDTQYF. The genes are TRBV21-1 and TRBJ2-3; TRBD2, the D gene given by the table, was not confirmed from the DNA. TRBV21-1 is a pseudogene locus. CDR3 length: 18 residues.

There are many counts of this clonotype. The chain employs TRBV7-2 and TRBJ1-1, with D unclear. This CDR3 region has 13 residues. CDR1 SGHTA and CDR2 FQGNSA come from the germline V gene. V was cut by 5 bases and J by 3 bases, with 10 bases left in between. CDR3 DNA sequence: TGTGCCAGCAGCCGCGGGGTGGACACTGAAGCTTTCTTT. Amino acid sequence: CASSRGVDTEAFF.

This rearrangement joins TRBV7-2 to TRBJ1-1, with D perhaps matching TRBD1 (6 bases). CDR3 length: 16 amino acids. Trimming took off 0 bases at V and 9 bases at J, with 20 bases between the two ends. CDR1 and CDR2 from the germline V gene are SGHTA and FQGNSA. The DNA of the CDR3 is TGTGCCAGCAGCTTAGCGCTAATGGACAGCCACCGGCAAGCTTTCTTT. Its translation is CASSLALMDSHRQAFF.

There are many counts of this clonotype. The CDR3 DNA reads TGTGCCAGCAGCTTAGAATGGGGGGACGGCCAAGAGACCCAGTACTTC. Encoded protein: CASSLEWGDGQETQYF. The chain recombines TRBV7-6 with TRBJ2-5; perhaps TRBD2 as D (6 bases). The CDR3 length is 16 residues. The ends were cut back, 1 base at V and 1 base at J, with 13 bases in the middle. Germline CDR1 and CDR2: SGHVS and FNYEAQ.